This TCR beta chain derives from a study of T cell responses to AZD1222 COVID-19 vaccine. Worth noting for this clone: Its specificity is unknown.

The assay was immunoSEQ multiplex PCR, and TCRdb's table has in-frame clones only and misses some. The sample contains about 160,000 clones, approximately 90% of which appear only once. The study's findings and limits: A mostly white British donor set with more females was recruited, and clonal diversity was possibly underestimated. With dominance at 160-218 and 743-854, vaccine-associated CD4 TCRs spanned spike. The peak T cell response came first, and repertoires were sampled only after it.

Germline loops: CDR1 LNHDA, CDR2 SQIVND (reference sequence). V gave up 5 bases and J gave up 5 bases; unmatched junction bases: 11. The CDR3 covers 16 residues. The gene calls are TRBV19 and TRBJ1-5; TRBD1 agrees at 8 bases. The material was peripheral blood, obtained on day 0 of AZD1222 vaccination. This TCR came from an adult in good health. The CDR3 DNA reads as TGTGCCAGTAGTCTTGTTGTAGGACAGGGATATCAGCCCCAGCATTTT. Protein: CASSLVVGQGYQPQHF.